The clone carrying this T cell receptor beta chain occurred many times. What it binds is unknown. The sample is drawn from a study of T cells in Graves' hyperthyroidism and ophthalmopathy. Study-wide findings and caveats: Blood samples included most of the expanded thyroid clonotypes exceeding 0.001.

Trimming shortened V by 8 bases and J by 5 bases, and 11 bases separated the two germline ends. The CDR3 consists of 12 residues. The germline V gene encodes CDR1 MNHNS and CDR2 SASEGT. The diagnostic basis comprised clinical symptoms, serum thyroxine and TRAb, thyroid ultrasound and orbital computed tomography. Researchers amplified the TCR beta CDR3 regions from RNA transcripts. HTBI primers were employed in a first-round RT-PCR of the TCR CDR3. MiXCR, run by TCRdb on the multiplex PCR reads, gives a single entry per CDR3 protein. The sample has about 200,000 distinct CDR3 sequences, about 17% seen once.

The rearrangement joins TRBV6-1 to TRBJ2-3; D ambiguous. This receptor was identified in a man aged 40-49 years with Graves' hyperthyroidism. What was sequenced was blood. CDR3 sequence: CASASLGDTQYF. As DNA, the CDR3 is TGTGCCAGCGCCTCCCTTGGAGATACGCAGTATTTT.